Below are 20 T cell receptor beta chains sequenced from a single sample in a study of regulatory T cells in long-lasting Graves disease. Building the TCR beta libraries relied on iRepertoire HTBI primers, and CDR3 regions underwent Arm-PCR. TCRdb used MiXCR to reprocess the multiplex PCR reads, holding one entry per CDR3 protein. The sample records about 320,000 distinct CDR3 sequences, 15% to 20% being singletons. Described time point: newly diagnosed GD, antithyroid drugs for less than 3 months. From RNA extracted from PBMCs, the TCR library was made. The specimen comprised peripheral blood mononuclear cells (PBMCs), sampled at new diagnosis, from a patient treated with antithyroid drugs. The receptors were sampled from a female donor with Graves disease.

The chain links TRBV4-1 to TRBJ2-7, with a possible D match to TRBD1 (6 bases). Germline CDR1 MGHRA, CDR2 YSYEKL. This CDR3 spans 14 amino acids. Trimming took off 1 base at V and 4 bases at J, with 11 bases between the two ends. The CDR3 protein is CASSQGGDTYEQYF. The DNA for the CDR3 is TGCGCCAGCAGCCAAGGAGGGGACACATACGAGCAGTACTTC.

The chain combines TRBV28 with TRBJ1-5; 9 positions agree with TRBD1. The CDR3 runs to 18 residues. Per germline, CDR1 MDHEN and CDR2 SYDVKM. Trimming took 6 bases from V and 4 from J; bases not matched to a gene: 16. CDR3 protein: CASSRESNTGGGNQPQHF. The CDR3 nucleotides read TGTGCCAGCAGCCGCGAATCAAACACAGGGGGCGGAAATCAGCCCCAGCATTTT.

V usage is TRBV9 and J usage is TRBJ2-1; TRBD2 matches 7 bases. The germline CDR1 and CDR2 sequences are SGDLS and YYNGEE. J gave up 9 bases and V 5 bases, and 17 bases lay outside the gene matches. The CDR3 loop spans 16 amino acids. The CDR3 region is CASSLTPTGGQSEQFF. In nucleotides, the CDR3 is TGTGCCAGCAGTTTGACCCCTACGGGAGGTCAAAGTGAGCAGTTCTTC.

In its sample, this clonotype was seen many times. This chain links TRBV6-1 with TRBJ1-4; TRBD1 agrees at 9 bases. V was clipped by 6 bases and J by 7 bases; unmatched bases: 9. The CDR3 totals 15 residues. The V gene's germline CDR1 is MNHNS and CDR2 SASEGT. The CDR3 nucleotides are TGTGCCAGCAGCCCGCTCGGGACAGGGCTTGAAAAACTGTTTTTT. Protein product: CASSPLGTGLEKLFF.

This clonotype occurred many times. The rearrangement joins TRBV18 to TRBJ2-1; 8 bases are a match to TRBD1. This CDR3 is 15 amino acids long. Trimming removed 3 bases from V and 1 base from J; junction bases left unmatched: 2. Germline V gene lookup returns CDR1 KGHSH and CDR2 LQKENI. The CDR3 sequence: CASSPDRGSYNEQFF. DNA for the CDR3: TGTGCCAGCTCACCTGACAGGGGTTCCTACAATGAGCAGTTCTTC.

This clonotype came up many times. V gene TRBV9 combines with J gene TRBJ2-5; 14 nucleotides line up with TRBD2. Germline CDR1 reads SGDLS; CDR2 reads YYNGEE. The trim removed 0 bases at V and 5 bases at J, leaving 6 bases unmatched. CDR3 size: 17 residues. The DNA for the CDR3 is TGTGCCAGCAGCGTAGTGACTAGCGGGAGGGCCAGGGAGACCCAGTACTTC. Translating it yields CASSVVTSGRARETQYF. The full variable domain, with the rest looked up from reference TRBV9 and TRBJ2-5, is DSGVTQTPKHLITATGQRVTLRCSPRSGDLSVYWYQQSLDQGLQFLIQYYNGEERAKGNILERFSAQQFPDLHSELNLSSLELGDSALYFCASSVVTSGRARETQYFGPGTRLLVL.

Ten or more counts support this clonotype. The rearrangement uses TRBV5-1 and TRBJ1-1; possibly TRBD1 for D (5 bases). The germline V gene encodes CDR1 SGHRS and CDR2 YFSETQ. The CDR3 spans 16 residues. V was pared by 4 bases and J by 4 bases, with 20 bases between. The CDR3 bases are TGCGCCAGCAGCAGGGGTACGGTTGGGCAGCCCACTGAAGCTTTCTTT. Its protein is CASSRGTVGQPTEAFF.

This clonotype has a count of ten or more. This CDR3 is missing its conserved last phenylalanine or tryptophan, likely due to a read error. The DNA is left out, because the CDR3 cannot be placed on it with certainty; the CDR3 is given as TCRdb lists it. The rearrangement uses TRBV6-5 and TRBJ2-5. Germline CDR1 reads MNHEY; CDR2 reads SVGAGI. The CDR3 totals 12 residues, both ends included. The CDR3 loop is CASSYYGPLTVL.

The sample holds many counts of this clonotype. The chain employs TRBV6-2 or TRBV6-3 and TRBJ2-7; D may be TRBD1 (5 bases). Between the trimmed V and J ends, which lost 3 bases and 3 bases, there was a span of 18 bases. The CDR3 is made up of 16 amino acids. From germline, CDR1 is MNHEY and CDR2 SVGEGT. CDR3 bases: TGTGCCAGCAGTTATCGGGTCAGGACAACGGGCTACGAGCAGTACTTC. Its translation: CASSYRVRTTGYEQYF.

This clonotype was found many times. This chain uses TRBV28 with TRBJ2-4, with D unresolved. Trimming pared 4 bases from V and 0 bases from J, leaving 10 bases between. The CDR3 loop spans 15 amino acids. Germline assignment: CDR1 MDHEN and CDR2 SYDVKM. The CDR3 protein is CASSSESLAKNIQYF. CDR3 coding DNA: TGTGCCAGCAGTTCCGAGAGCCTAGCCAAAAACATTCAGTACTTC.

This clonotype came up many times. The rearrangement uses TRBV28 and TRBJ1-4; 11 bases map to TRBD1. The CDR3 contains 15 residues. CDR1 MDHEN and CDR2 SYDVKM come from the germline V gene. Trimming cost V 4 bases and J 8 bases; bases outside gene matches: 6. The CDR3 is CASSSRTGGKEKLFF. The CDR3 nucleotides are TGTGCCAGCAGTTCTAGGACAGGGGGCAAGGAAAAACTGTTTTTT.

This clonotype was picked up a small number of times. A read error may be the cause here, since a much bigger clone is one base away. This chain links TRBV19 with TRBJ1-1; the D gene is possibly TRBD1 (6 bases). CDR3 length: 14 residues. Germline assignment: CDR1 LNHDA and CDR2 SQIVND (reference sequence). The CDR3, as DNA: TGTGCCAGTAGTATAGCCCGGGGGGCCACTCAAGCTTTCTTT. Amino acids: CASSIARGATQAFF.

This clonotype was seen a single time. This chain links TRBV7-9 with TRBJ2-7, with D possibly TRBD2 on 6 matching bases. V was clipped by 1 base and J by 5 bases, with 15 bases between them. The CDR3 runs to 15 residues. From germline, CDR1 is SEHNR and CDR2 FQNEAQ (reference sequence). CDR3 bases: TGTGCCAGCAGCTTAGGAGGACCTAGCGTAAACGAGCAGTACTTC. Protein: CASSLGGPSVNEQYF.

This clonotype was counted ten times or more. The rearrangement uses TRBV12-3 or TRBV12-4 and TRBJ2-1, with 13 positions matching TRBD2. Trimming at V came to 6 bases and at J to 10 bases, leaving 6 bases not matched to a gene. This CDR3 spans 14 amino acids. In DNA, the CDR3 is TGTGCCAGCAGGAGGACTAGCGGGAGACCCGAGCAGTTCTTC. This codes for CASRRTSGRPEQFF.

DNA for the CDR3: TGTGCCAGCAGCACCCCCGGGACAGGGACTACCAATGAGCAGTTCTTC. It codes for CASSTPGTGTTNEQFF. The chain couples TRBV7-2 to TRBJ2-1; 9 nucleotides line up with TRBD1. Germline CDR1 and CDR2: SGHTA and FQGNSA. After removal of 5 bases from V and 6 bases from J, the junction contained 11 bases not matched to a gene. The CDR3 extends over 16 amino acids.

With respect to this clonotype: A far more abundant clone sits one base away, making this likely a read error. The chain employs TRBV6-9 and TRBJ2-5; no clear D. This CDR3 region has 12 residues. From germline, CDR1 is MNHGY and CDR2 SVAAGI. Here the CDR3 reads CASSLSQETRYF. CDR3 coding DNA: TGTGCCAGCAGTTTATCGCAAGAGACCCGGTACTTC.

The chain links TRBV2 to TRBJ2-1; 8 bases are a match to TRBD1. From germline, CDR1 is SNHLY and CDR2 FYNNEI. Losses at the gene ends were 4 bases for V and 6 bases for J; bases not matched to a gene: 2. The length of the CDR3 is 13 residues. The DNA for the CDR3 is TGTGCCAGCAGTGGGACAGGGACCAATGAGCAGTTCTTC. This codes for CASSGTGTNEQFF.

The table lists this clonotype with many counts. The J gene is TRBJ2-3, the V gene TRBV28; D ambiguous. V was shortened by 5 bases and J by 2 bases, with 8 bases between the two germline ends. The CDR3 loop spans 13 amino acids. Germline V CDR1 and CDR2: MDHEN, SYDVKM. The CDR3 nucleotides are TGTGCCAGCAGTCCCCAGAACACAGATACGCAGTATTTT. It encodes CASSPQNTDTQYF.

This clonotype showed up many times. The genes are TRBV6-2 or TRBV6-3 and TRBJ2-1, with TRBD2 matching over 9 bases. Losses at the gene ends were 2 bases for V and 0 bases for J; bases not matched to a gene: 2. The CDR3 is 16 amino acids. Germline assignment: CDR1 MNHEY and CDR2 SVGEGT. For the CDR3, the DNA is TGTGCCAGCAGTTACATTAGCGGGAGCTCCTACAATGAGCAGTTCTTC. Translating it yields CASSYISGSSYNEQFF.

This rearrangement joins TRBV4-1 to TRBJ2-5; a weak D match, TRBD2 (5 bases). Trimming cost V 8 bases and J 1 base, with 26 bases left between them. The CDR3 extends over 18 amino acids. Germline CDR1 MGHRA, CDR2 YSYEKL. CDR3 in amino acids: CASSQVPGPSSGQETQYF. The CDR3 coding sequence is TGCGCCAGCTCCCAAGTCCCCGGGCCTAGCTCGGGCCAAGAGACCCAGTACTTC.